Shown below are 4 T cell receptor beta chains from a single sample sequenced in a study of T cell responses to AZD1222 COVID-19 vaccine. Here immunoSEQ multiplex PCR was the method, and the copy in TCRdb shows in-frame clones only, minus some. The sample lists about 190,000 clones, 90% to 95% occurring once. The source was peripheral blood, collected on day 0 of AZD1222 vaccination. Receptors originate from an adult in good health.

The V and J genes are TRBV19 and TRBJ2-7; TRBD1 matches 10 bases. Trimming removed 5 bases from V and 2 bases from J; junction bases left unmatched: 6. The germline V gene encodes CDR1 LNHDA and CDR2 SQIVND (reference sequence). This CDR3 is 15 amino acids long. In nucleotides, the CDR3 is TGTGCCAGTAGTTTGGGACAGGGGATCACCTACGAGCAGTACTTC. Translation gives CASSLGQGITYEQYF.

The chain recombines TRBV6-5 with TRBJ2-7; D remains ambiguous. The germline gives CDR1 MNHEY, CDR2 SVGAGI. V was clipped by 0 bases and J by 6 bases, with 12 bases between them. This CDR3 is 14 amino acids long. The CDR3 region has the DNA TGTGCCAGCAGTTACTCGAAGGTGGCCGGCGAGCAGTACTTC. Encoded protein: CASSYSKVAGEQYF.

The chain couples TRBV15 to TRBJ2-5, with TRBD1 identical over 7 bases. CDR1 LNHNV and CDR2 YYDKDF come from the germline V gene (reference sequence). This CDR3 comprises 16 residues. Trimming at V came to 0 bases and at J to 1 base, leaving 5 bases not matched to a gene. The CDR3 coding sequence is TGTGCCACCAGCAGAGATGGTGGGACAGCCCAAGAGACCCAGTACTTC. It codes for CATSRDGGTAQETQYF.

The rearrangement links TRBV11-2 to TRBJ1-4; no firm D call. CDR1 and CDR2 (germline): SGHAT, FQNNGV. The V gene lost 5 bases and the J gene lost 11 bases, with 15 bases spanning the gap. This CDR3 comprises 13 residues. CDR3 amino acids: CASSPLYARKLFF. CDR3 sequence (DNA): TGTGCCAGCAGCCCTCTTTACGCTCGGAAACTGTTTTTT. Complete variable domain (other parts from reference TRBV11-2 and TRBJ1-4): EAGVAQSPRYKIIEKRQSVAFWCNPISGHATLYWYQQILGQGPKLLIQFQNNGVVDDSQLPKDRFSAERLKGVDSTLKIQPAKLEDSAVYLCASSPLYARKLFFGSGTQLSVL.